The entry below gives a single TCR beta chain sequence along with its context. Its specificity is unknown. The V gene end was trimmed by 10 bases and the J gene end by 5 bases; junction bases not matched to a gene: 10. Germline-derived CDR1 and CDR2 are MNHEY and SVGAGI. The CDR3 spans 13 residues. Data came from immunoSEQ multiplex PCR; TCRdb stores just in-frame clones and leaves some out. The sample has about 340,000 clones, 93% seen once; the top ten hold roughly 5.8%. The sample originates from a study of brain T cells in children with intractable seizures. Time point of the sample: blood from clinic visit 5 months post-surgery; TSC patient then seizure free. The sequenced cases were selected for having the highest brain T cell transcript signatures. Study-wide results and limits: HCMV serostatus was not known, and viral specificity came from CDR3 similarity only.

The gene calls are TRBV6-5 and TRBJ1-2, with TRBD1 matching 7 bases. This TCR was sampled from a boy in the first two years of life with tuberous sclerosis and intractable seizures. The sample was peripheral blood, taken less than 6 months after surgery. The CDR3 reads CAIRTGQGYGYTF. The CDR3 region has the DNA TGTGCCATCCGGACAGGCCAAGGGTATGGCTACACCTTC.